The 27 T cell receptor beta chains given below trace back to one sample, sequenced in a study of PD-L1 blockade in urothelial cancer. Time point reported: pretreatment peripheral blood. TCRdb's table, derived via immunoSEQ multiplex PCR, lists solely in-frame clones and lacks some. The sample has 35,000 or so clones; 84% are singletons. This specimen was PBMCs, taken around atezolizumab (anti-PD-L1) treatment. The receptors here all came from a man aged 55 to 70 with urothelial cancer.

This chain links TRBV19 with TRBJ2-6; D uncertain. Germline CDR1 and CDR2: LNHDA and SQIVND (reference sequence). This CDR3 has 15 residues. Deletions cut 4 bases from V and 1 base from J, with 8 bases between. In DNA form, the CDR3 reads TGTGCCAGTAGTACGTTACAATCTGGGGCCAACGTCCTGACTTTC. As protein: CASSTLQSGANVLTF. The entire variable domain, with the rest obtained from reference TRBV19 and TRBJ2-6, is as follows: DGGITQSPKYLFRKEGQNVTLSCEQNLNHDAMYWYRQDPGQGLRLIYYSQIVNDFQKGDIAEGYSVSREKKESFPLTVTSAQKNPTAFYLCASSTLQSGANVLTFGAGSRLTVL.

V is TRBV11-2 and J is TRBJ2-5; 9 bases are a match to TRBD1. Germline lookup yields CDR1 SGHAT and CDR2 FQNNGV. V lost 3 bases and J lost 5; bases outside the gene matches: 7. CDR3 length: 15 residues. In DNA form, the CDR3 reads TGTGCCAGCAGCTTCGGGACAGGGCAGATGGAGACCCAGTACTTC. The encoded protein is CASSFGTGQMETQYF.

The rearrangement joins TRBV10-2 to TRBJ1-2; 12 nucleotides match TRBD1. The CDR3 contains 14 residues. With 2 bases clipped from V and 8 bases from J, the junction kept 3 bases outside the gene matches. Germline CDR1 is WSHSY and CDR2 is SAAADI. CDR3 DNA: TGCGCCAGCAGTGAGACCGGGACAGGGGGCGGCTACACCTTC. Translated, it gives CASSETGTGGGYTF.

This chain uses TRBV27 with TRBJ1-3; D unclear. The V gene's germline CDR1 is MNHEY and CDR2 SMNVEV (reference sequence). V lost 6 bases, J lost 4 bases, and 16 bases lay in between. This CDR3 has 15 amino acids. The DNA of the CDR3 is TGTGCCAGCAGACCCTACCCGAACGAAGGAAACACCATATATTTT. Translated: CASRPYPNEGNTIYF.

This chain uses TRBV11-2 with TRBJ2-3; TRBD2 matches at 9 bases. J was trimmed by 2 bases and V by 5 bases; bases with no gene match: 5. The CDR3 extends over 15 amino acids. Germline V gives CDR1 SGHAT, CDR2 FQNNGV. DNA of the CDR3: TGTGCCAGCAGCCAATTAGCGGGAGACACAGATACGCAGTATTTT. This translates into CASSQLAGDTDTQYF. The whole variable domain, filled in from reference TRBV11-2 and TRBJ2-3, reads EAGVAQSPRYKIIEKRQSVAFWCNPISGHATLYWYQQILGQGPKLLIQFQNNGVVDDSQLPKDRFSAERLKGVDSTLKIQPAKLEDSAVYLCASSQLAGDTDTQYFGPGTRLTVL.

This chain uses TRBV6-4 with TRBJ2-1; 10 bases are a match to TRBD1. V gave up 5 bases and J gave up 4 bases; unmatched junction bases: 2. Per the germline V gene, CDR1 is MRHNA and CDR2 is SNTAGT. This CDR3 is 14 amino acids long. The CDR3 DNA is TGTGCCAGCAGTAAGGGACAGGGGTACAATGAGCAGTTCTTC. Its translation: CASSKGQGYNEQFF.

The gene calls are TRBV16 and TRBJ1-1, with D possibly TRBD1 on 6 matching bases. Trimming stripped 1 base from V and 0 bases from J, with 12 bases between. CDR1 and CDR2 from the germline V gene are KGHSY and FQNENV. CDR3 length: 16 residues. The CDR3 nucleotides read TGTGCCAGCAGCCAATTAGGAACAGGGCTGAACACTGAAGCTTTCTTT. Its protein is CASSQLGTGLNTEAFF.

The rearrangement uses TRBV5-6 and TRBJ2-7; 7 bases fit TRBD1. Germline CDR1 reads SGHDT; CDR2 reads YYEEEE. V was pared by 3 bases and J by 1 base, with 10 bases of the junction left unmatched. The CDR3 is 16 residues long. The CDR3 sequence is CASSYGLRDRSYEQYF. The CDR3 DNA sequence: TGTGCCAGCAGCTATGGCCTACGGGACAGATCCTACGAGCAGTACTTC.

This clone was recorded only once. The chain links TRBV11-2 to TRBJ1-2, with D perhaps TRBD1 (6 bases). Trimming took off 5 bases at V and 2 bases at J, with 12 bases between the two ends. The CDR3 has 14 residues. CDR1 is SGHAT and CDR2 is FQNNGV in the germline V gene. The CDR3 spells CASSPGQKNYGYTF. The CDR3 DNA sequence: TGTGCCAGCAGCCCCGGACAGAAGAACTATGGCTACACCTTC. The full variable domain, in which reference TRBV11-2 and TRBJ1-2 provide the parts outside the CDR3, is EAGVAQSPRYKIIEKRQSVAFWCNPISGHATLYWYQQILGQGPKLLIQFQNNGVVDDSQLPKDRFSAERLKGVDSTLKIQPAKLEDSAVYLCASSPGQKNYGYTFGSGTRLTVV.

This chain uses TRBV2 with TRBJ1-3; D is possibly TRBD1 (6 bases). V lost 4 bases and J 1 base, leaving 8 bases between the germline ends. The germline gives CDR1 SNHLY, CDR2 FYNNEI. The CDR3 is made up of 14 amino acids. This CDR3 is CASSGRGSGNTIYF. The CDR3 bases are TGTGCCAGCAGTGGCAGGGGTTCTGGAAACACCATATATTTT.

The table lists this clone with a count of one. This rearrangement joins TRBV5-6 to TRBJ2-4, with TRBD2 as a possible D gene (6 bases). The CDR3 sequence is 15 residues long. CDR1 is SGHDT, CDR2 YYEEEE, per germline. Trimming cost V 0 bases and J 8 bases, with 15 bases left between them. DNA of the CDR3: TGTGCCAGCAGCTTGGCTCGGTGGGGGGAGCACATTCAGTACTTC. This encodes CASSLARWGEHIQYF.

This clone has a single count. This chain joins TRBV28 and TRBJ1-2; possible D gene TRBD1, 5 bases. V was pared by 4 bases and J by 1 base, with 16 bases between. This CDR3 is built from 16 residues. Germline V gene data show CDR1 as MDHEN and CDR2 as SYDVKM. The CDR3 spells CASSSYGRGVNYGYTF. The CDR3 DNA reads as TGTGCCAGCAGTTCCTATGGACGGGGGGTTAACTATGGCTACACCTTC.

The chain's CDR3 is CASSQDRGIEQFF. CDR3 DNA: TGTGCCAGCAGCCAAGATCGGGGGATTGAGCAGTTCTTC. The V call is TRBV4-2, the J call TRBJ2-1, with D possibly TRBD2 on 6 matching bases. The CDR3 is made up of 13 amino acids. Germline V CDR1 and CDR2: LGHNA, YNFKEQ. The V and J ends lost 0 bases and 9 bases respectively, with 9 bases between them.

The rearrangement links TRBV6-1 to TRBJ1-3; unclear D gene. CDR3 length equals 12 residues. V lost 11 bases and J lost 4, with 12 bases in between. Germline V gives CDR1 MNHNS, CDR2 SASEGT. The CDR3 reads CAPRGNGNTIYF. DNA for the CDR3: TGTGCCCCACGGGGTAACGGAAACACCATATATTTT.

CDR3 sequence reads: CASSQMGVESYEQYF. The CDR3 nucleotides are TGTGCCAGCAGCCAGATGGGAGTAGAGTCCTACGAGCAGTACTTC. The V call is TRBV13, the J call TRBJ2-7; possibly TRBD2 for D (5 bases). The CDR3 runs to 15 residues. V was pared by 5 bases and J by 1 base, with 15 bases between. Germline V gives CDR1 PRHDT, CDR2 FYEKMQ (reference sequence).

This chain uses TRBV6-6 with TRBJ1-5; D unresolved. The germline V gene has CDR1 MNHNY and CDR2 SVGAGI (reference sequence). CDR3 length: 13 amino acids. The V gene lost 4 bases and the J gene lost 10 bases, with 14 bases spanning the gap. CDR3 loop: CASSSAGISPQHF. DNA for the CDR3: TGTGCCAGCAGTTCAGCAGGCATAAGCCCCCAGCATTTT.

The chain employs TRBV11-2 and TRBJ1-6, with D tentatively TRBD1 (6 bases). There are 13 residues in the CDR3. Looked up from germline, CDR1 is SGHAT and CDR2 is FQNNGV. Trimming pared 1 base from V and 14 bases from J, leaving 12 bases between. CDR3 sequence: CASSLGGQSALHF. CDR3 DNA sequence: TGTGCCAGCAGCTTAGGAGGACAGTCAGCCCTCCACTTT.

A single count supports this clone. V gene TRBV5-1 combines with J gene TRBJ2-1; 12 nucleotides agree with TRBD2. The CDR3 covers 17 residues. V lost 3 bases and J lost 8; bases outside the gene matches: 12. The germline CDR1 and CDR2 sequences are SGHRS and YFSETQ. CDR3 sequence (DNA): TGCGCCAGCAGCTCGAATATACTAGCGGGAGGACCTGATGAGCAGTTCTTC. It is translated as CASSSNILAGGPDEQFF.

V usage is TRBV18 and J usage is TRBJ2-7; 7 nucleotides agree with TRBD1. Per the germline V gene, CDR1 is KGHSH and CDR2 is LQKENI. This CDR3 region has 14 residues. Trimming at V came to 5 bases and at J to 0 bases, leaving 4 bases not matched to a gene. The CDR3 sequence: CASSTGTVSYEQYF. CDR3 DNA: TGTGCCAGCTCAACCGGGACAGTCTCCTACGAGCAGTACTTC.

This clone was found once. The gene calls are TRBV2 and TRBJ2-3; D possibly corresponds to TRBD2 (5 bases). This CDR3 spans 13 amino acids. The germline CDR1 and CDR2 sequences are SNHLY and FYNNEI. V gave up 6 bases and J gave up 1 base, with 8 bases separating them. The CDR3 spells CASSLGGTDTQYF. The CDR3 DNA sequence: TGTGCCAGCAGCCTCGGGGGCACAGATACGCAGTATTTT.

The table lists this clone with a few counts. CDR3 DNA: TGCAGTGCTAGTAGCAGCGAGCTGTTTTTT. Its translation is CSASSSELFF. V usage is TRBV20-1 and J usage is TRBJ2-2, with D unresolved. Between the trimmed V and J ends, which lost 3 bases and 11 bases, there was a span of 7 bases. Germline CDR1 and CDR2: DFQATT and SNEGSKA (reference sequence). The CDR3 is 10 residues long.

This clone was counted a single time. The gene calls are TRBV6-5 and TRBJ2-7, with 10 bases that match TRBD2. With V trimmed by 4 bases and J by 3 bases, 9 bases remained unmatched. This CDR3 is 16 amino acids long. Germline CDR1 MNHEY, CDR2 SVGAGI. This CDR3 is CASSLTPGLAIYEQYF. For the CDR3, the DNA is TGTGCCAGCAGTTTAACGCCGGGACTAGCGATCTACGAGCAGTACTTC.

CDR3 loop: CASSEVFLAGLSETQYF. CDR3 coding DNA: TGTGCCAGCAGTGAAGTTTTCCTAGCGGGATTGAGCGAGACCCAGTACTTC. J is TRBJ2-5 and V is TRBV6-1; TRBD2 matches at 9 bases. The J segment lost 5 bases and the V segment lost 1 base, leaving 11 bases of the junction unmatched. This CDR3 contains 17 residues. Looked up from germline, CDR1 is MNHNS and CDR2 is SASEGT.

The CDR3 DNA reads as TGTGCCAGTACCACGACAGGGTTTGACACTGAAGCTTTCTTT. As protein: CASTTTGFDTEAFF. The V gene is TRBV19, the J gene TRBJ1-1, with 7 bases aligning to TRBD1. J lost 3 bases, V lost 7 bases, and 8 bases had no gene match. There are 14 residues in the CDR3. CDR1 is LNHDA and CDR2 is SQIVND in the germline V gene (reference sequence). The entire variable domain, with the rest obtained from reference TRBV19 and TRBJ1-1, is as follows: DGGITQSPKYLFRKEGQNVTLSCEQNLNHDAMYWYRQDPGQGLRLIYYSQIVNDFQKGDIAEGYSVSREKKESFPLTVTSAQKNPTAFYLCASTTTGFDTEAFFGQGTRLTVV.

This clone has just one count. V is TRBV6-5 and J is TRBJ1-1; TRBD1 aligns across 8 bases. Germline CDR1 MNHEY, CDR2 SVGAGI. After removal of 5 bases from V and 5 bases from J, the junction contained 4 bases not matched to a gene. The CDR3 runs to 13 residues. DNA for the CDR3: TGTGCCAGCAGTCTTGACAGGGGAACTGAAGCTTTCTTT. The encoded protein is CASSLDRGTEAFF.

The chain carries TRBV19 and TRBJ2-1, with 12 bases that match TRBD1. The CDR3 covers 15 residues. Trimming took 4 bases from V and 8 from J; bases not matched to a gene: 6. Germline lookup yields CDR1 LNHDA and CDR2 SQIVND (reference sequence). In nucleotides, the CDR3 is TGTGCCAGTAGTACTTCCGGGACAGGGGGCGATGAGCAGTTCTTC. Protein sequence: CASSTSGTGGDEQFF.

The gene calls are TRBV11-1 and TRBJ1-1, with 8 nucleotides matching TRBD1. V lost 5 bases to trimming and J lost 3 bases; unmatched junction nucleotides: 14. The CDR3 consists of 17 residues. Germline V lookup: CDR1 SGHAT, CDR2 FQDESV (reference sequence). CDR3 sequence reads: CASSGSRDRYWDTEAFF. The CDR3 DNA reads TGTGCCAGCAGCGGGTCCCGGGACAGGTATTGGGACACTGAAGCTTTCTTT.